Sequencing of this T cell receptor beta chain was carried out in a study of T cell responses to AZD1222 COVID-19 vaccine. TCRdb's copy holds only in-frame clones and misses some; the assay was immunoSEQ multiplex PCR. This table holds about 83,000 clones, roughly 83% found once. Germline V gene lookup returns CDR1 MNHEY and CDR2 SVGEGT. This CDR3 region has 13 residues. Trimming cost V 5 bases and J 5 bases, with 10 bases left between them. As concerns this clone: Its antigen remains unknown.

Study-level findings and limits: Among those given AZD1222, only 5 to 7 were seropositive at baseline. Donors were largely white British and mainly female; clonal diversity was possibly underestimated.

The receptor was isolated from an adult in good health. Material: peripheral blood, obtained on day 0 of AZD1222 vaccination. V is TRBV6-2 or TRBV6-3 and J is TRBJ1-5; weak D call: TRBD1 (6 bases). CDR3: CASSPGTHQPQHF. The CDR3, as DNA: TGTGCCAGCAGTCCCGGGACACATCAGCCCCAGCATTTT.